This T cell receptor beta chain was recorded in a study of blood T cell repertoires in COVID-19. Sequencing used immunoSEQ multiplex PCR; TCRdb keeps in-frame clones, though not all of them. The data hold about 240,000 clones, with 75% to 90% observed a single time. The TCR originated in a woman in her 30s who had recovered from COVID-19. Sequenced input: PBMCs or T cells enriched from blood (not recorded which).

The CDR3 sequence is CASSLSFLGAPGNTIYF. For the CDR3, the DNA is TGCGCCAGCAGCTTGTCGTTCTTGGGGGCGCCGGGAAACACCATATATTTT. V usage is TRBV5-1 and J usage is TRBJ1-3; D perhaps matches TRBD1 (6 bases). This CDR3 has 17 residues. CDR1 is SGHRS, CDR2 YFSETQ, per germline. Deletions cut 1 base from V and 4 bases from J, with 18 bases between. Full variable domain (remainder filled in from reference TRBV5-1 and TRBJ1-3): KAGVTQTPRYLIKTRGQQVTLSCSPISGHRSVSWYQQTPGQGLQFLFEYFSETQRNKGNFPGRFSGRQFSNSRSEMNVSTLELGDSALYLCASSLSFLGAPGNTIYFGEGSWLTVV.